This T cell receptor (beta chain) is from a study of cytomegalovirus exposure and HLA in healthy donors. Notes on the study in general: Per a prior analysis, the majority of TCR beta V segments were productive roughly 90% or roughly 30% of the time. Reported performance of the classifier showed diagnosis of cytomegalovirus status with high specificity and sensitivity.

Primers included in the PCR were 60 Vbeta and 13 Jbeta primers. Using immunoSEQ multiplex PCR, the repertoire was profiled, and TCRdb retains in-frame clones only, with some absent. The sample has tens of thousands of clones, and its top ten clones hold 2.7%. A word on this clone: What it binds is not known.

The J segment lost 6 bases and the V segment lost 0 bases, leaving 9 bases of the junction unmatched. This CDR3 has 16 residues. Per germline, CDR1 GTSNPN and CDR2 SVGIG (reference sequence). The specimen sequenced was PBMCs. This TCR was recovered from a man aged 35-49 years in good health and CMV-seronegative. This chain joins TRBV30 and TRBJ1-5, with 9 bases lining up with TRBD1. CDR3 coding DNA: TGTGCCTGGAGTGTACTCCCGGGACAGGGAGGTCAGCCCCAGCATTTT. This sequence encodes CAWSVLPGQGGQPQHF. Drawing the rest from reference TRBV30 and TRBJ1-5, the complete variable domain is SQTIHQWPATLVQPVGSPLSLECTVEGTSNPNLYWYRQAAGRGLQLLFYSVGIGQISSEVPQNLSASRPQDRQFILSSKKLLLSDSGFYLCAWSVLPGQGGQPQHFGDGTRLSIL.